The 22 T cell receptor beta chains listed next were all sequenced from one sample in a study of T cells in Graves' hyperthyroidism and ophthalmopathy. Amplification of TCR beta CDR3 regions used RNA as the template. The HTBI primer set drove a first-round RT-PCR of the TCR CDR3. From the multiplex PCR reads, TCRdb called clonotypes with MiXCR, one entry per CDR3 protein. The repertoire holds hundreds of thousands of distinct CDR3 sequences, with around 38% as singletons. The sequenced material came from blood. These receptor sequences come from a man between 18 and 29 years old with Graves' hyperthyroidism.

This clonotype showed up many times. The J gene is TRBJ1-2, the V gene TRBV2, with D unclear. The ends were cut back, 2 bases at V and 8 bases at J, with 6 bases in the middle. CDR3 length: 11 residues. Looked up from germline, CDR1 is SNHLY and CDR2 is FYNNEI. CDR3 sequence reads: CASSESGGYTF. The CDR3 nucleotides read TGTGCCAGCAGTGAATCGGGGGGCTACACCTTC.

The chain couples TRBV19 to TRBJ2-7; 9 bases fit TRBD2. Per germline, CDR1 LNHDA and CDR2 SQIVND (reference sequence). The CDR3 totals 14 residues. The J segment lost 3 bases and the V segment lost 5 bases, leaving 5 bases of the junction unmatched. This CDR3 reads CASSFSGRLYEQYF. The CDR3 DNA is TGTGCCAGTAGTTTTAGCGGGAGACTCTACGAGCAGTACTTC.

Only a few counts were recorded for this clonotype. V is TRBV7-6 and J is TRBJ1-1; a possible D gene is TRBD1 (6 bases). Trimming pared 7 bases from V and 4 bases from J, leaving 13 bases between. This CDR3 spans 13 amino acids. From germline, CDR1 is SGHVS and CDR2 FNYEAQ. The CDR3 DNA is TGTGCCAGCAAGGGATTCAGGGGCACTGAAGCTTTCTTT. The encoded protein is CASKGFRGTEAFF. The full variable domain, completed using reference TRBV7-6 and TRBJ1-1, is GAGVSQSPRYKVTKRGQDVALRCDPISGHVSLYWYRQALGQGPEFLTYFNYEAQQDKSGLPNDRFSAERPEGSISTLTIQRTEQRDSAMYRCASKGFRGTEAFFGQGTRLTVV.

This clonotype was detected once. CDR3 DNA sequence: TGTGCCAGGCTCGAAGTGGGCTACACCTTC. It specifies CARLEVGYTF. The chain is built from TRBV19 and TRBJ1-2; D gene ambiguous. This CDR3 region has 10 residues. Per the germline V gene, CDR1 is LNHDA and CDR2 is SQIVND (reference sequence). Trimming left V 9 bases short and J 8 bases short, with 10 bases between. The whole variable domain, filled in from reference TRBV19 and TRBJ1-2, reads DGGITQSPKYLFRKEGQNVTLSCEQNLNHDAMYWYRQDPGQGLRLIYYSQIVNDFQKGDIAEGYSVSREKKESFPLTVTSAQKNPTAFYLCARLEVGYTFGSGTRLTVV.

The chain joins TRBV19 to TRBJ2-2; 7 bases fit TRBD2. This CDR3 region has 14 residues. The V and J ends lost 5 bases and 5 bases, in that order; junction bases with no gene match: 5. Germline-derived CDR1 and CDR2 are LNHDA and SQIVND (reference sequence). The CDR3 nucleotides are TGTGCCAGTAGTTCGAGGGAGGGGACCGGGGAGCTGTTTTTT. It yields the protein CASSSREGTGELFF.

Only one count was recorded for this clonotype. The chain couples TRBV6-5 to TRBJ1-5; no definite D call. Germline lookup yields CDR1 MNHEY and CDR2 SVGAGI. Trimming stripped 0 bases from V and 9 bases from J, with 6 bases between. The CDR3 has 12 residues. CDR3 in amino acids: CASSYSTGPQHF. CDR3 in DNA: TGTGCCAGCAGTTACTCGACGGGGCCCCAGCATTTT.

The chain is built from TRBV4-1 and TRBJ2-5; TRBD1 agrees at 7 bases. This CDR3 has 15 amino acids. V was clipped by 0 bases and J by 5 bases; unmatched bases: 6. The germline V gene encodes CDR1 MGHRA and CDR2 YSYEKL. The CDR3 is CASSQETGASETQYF. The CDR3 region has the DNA TGCGCCAGCAGCCAAGAAACAGGGGCAAGCGAGACCCAGTACTTC.

The CDR3 protein is CAIRPGQGSVYEQYF. Here the CDR3 DNA reads TGTGCCATCAGACCAGGACAGGGATCAGTATACGAGCAGTACTTC. This chain connects TRBV10-3 to TRBJ2-7; 8 nucleotides line up with TRBD1. This CDR3 comprises 15 residues. Trimming removed 6 bases from V and 4 bases from J; junction bases left unmatched: 11. CDR1 and CDR2 (germline): ENHRY, SYGVKD.

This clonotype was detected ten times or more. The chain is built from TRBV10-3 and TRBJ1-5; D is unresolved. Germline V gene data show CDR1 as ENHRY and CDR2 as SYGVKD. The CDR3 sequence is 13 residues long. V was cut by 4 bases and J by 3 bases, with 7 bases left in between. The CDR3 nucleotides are TGTGCCATCAGTGGGAAGGACAATCAGCCCCAGCATTTT. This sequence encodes CAISGKDNQPQHF.

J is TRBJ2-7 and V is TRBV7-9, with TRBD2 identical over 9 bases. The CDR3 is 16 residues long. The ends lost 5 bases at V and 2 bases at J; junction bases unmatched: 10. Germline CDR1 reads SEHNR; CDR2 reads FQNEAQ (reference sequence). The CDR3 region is CASSPREGQTAYEQYF. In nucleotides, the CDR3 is TGTGCCAGCAGCCCGCGGGAGGGTCAAACGGCCTACGAGCAGTACTTC.

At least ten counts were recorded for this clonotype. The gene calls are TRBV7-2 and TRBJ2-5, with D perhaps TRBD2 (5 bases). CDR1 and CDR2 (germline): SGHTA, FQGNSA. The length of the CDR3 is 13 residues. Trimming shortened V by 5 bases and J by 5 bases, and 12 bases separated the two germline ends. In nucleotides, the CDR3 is TGTGCCAGCAGCCCCTCGAGGGAGGAGACCCAGTACTTC. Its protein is CASSPSREETQYF.

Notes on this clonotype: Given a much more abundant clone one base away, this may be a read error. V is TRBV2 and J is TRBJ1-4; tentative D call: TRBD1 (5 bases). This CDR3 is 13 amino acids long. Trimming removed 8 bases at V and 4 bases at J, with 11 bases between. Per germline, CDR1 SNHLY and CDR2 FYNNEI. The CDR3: CASGGSRNEKLFF. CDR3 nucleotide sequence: TGTGCCAGCGGGGGGTCTCGTAATGAAAAACTGTTTTTT.

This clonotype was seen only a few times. The CDR3 nucleotides are TGTGCCAGCAGCCAAGATCACGGATCCTATAATTCACCCCTCCACTTT. Protein product: CASSQDHGSYNSPLHF. This rearrangement joins TRBV14 to TRBJ1-6; D gene ambiguous. V was pared by 0 bases and J by 1 base, with 7 bases between. This CDR3 has 16 amino acids. Germline V CDR1 and CDR2: SGHDN, FVKESK.

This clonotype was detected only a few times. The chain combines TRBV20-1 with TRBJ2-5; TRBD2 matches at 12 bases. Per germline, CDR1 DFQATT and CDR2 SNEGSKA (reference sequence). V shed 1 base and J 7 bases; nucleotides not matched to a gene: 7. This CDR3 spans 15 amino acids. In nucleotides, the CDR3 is TGCAGTGCTAGAGTCGTCGGACTAGCGGGGACGACCCAGTACTTC. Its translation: CSARVVGLAGTTQYF.

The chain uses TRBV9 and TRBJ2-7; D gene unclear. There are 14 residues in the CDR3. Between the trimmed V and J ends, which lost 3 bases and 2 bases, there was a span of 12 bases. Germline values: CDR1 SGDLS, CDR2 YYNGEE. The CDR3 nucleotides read TGTGCCAGCAGCGCCGAGACGGGCCCCTACGAGCAGTACTTC. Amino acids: CASSAETGPYEQYF.

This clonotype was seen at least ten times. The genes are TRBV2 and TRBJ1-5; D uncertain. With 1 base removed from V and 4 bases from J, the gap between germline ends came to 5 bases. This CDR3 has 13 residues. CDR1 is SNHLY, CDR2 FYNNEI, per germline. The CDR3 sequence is CASSEDGNQPQHF. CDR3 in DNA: TGTGCCAGCAGTGAAGACGGTAATCAGCCCCAGCATTTT. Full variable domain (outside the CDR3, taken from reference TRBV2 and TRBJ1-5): EPEVTQTPSHQVTQMGQEVILRCVPISNHLYFYWYRQILGQKVEFLVSFYNNEISEKSEIFDDQFSVERPDGSNFTLKIRSTKLEDSAMYFCASSEDGNQPQHFGDGTRLSIL.

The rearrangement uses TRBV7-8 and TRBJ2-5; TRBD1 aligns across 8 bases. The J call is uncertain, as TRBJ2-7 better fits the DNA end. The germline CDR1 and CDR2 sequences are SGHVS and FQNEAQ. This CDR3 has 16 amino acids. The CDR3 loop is CASSPLTGDAWYEQYF. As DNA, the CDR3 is TGTGCCAGCAGCCCGTTGACAGGGGACGCCTGGTACGAGCAGTACTTC.

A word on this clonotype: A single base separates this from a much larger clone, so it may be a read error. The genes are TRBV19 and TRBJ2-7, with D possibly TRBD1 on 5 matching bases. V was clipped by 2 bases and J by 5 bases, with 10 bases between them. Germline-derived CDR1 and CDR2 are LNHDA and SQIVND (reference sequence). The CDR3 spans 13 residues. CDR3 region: CASSIQGSDEQYF. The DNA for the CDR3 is TGTGCCAGTAGTATACAGGGATCCGACGAGCAGTACTTC. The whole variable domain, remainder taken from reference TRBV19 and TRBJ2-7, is DGGITQSPKYLFRKEGQNVTLSCEQNLNHDAMYWYRQDPGQGLRLIYYSQIVNDFQKGDIAEGYSVSREKKESFPLTVTSAQKNPTAFYLCASSIQGSDEQYFGPGTRLTVT.

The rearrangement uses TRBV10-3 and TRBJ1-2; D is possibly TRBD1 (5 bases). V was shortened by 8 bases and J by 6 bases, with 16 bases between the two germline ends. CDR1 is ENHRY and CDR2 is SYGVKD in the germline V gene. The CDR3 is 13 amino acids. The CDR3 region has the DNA TGTGCCATCCGGGAGTTTGTAGGGGATGGCTACACCTTC. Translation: CAIREFVGDGYTF.

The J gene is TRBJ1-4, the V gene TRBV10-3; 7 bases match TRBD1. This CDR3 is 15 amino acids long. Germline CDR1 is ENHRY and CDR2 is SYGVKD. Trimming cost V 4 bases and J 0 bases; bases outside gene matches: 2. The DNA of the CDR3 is TGTGCCATCAGTGCAGGGGGACCAACTAATGAAAAACTGTTTTTT. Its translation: CAISAGGPTNEKLFF.

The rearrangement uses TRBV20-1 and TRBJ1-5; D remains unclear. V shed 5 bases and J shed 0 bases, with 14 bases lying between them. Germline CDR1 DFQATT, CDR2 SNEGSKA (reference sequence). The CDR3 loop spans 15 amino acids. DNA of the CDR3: TGCAGTGCTTTGAGAAACACGTATAGCAATCAGCCCCAGCATTTT. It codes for CSALRNTYSNQPQHF.

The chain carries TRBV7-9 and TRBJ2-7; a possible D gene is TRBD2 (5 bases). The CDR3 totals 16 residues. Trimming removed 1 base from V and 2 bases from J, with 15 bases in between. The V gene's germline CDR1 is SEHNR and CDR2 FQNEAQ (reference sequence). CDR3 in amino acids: CASSLVGVPPTYEQYF. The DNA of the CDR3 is TGTGCCAGCAGCTTAGTCGGGGTCCCACCAACCTACGAGCAGTACTTC.